The T cell receptor (beta chain) described here comes from a study of cytomegalovirus exposure and HLA in healthy donors (dated by TCRdb to about 2017). About the investigation overall: An earlier analysis of some 620 of the donors reported roughly 300 Gb of sequence data and around 110 million unique TCR beta sequences obtained from about 180 million T cells. Roughly 300 gigabases of sequencing data and approximately 93 million unique TCR sequences were included in an early release covering about 700 HLA-typed donors. Of the 300 to 400 genotyped donors, about 80% fell in the genetic ancestry cluster associated with self-reported Caucasian donors. The study aimed to test whether signatures of past pathogen exposure could be identified by cataloging public T cell receptors. The study profiled the T cell repertoires of around 700 subjects by immunosequencing and related them to cytomegalovirus serostatus. Besides the first cohort of roughly 640 subjects, a separate validation cohort made up of over 95 different subjects was used. The study combined high-throughput TCR immunosequencing, statistical association of individual TCRs with disease status, and machine learning to predict cytomegalovirus infection status. To study patterns of TCR occurrence, a later analysis re-analyzed previously published TCR beta repertoires from 666 donors and added high-resolution HLA genotyping. In the later analysis, no new phenotypic data were used to find candidate immune exposures; instead, reliance was placed on TCR beta sequences and their occurrence across donors. An earlier analysis of roughly 600 of the donors used high-throughput TCR beta sequencing to judge whether each TCR beta V gene segment behaved as functional or pseudogenic. Donor age, sex, ethnicity and CMV serostatus were collected together with the repertoire data. A later genetic analysis took genome-wide SNP genotypes for 398 of the 666 donors and used that subset as a discovery cohort. Every repertoire in the discovery cohort had been generated on one and the same sequencing platform. HLA typing included class I and class II loci at four-digit resolution. The number of typed donors differed by locus: about 620-640 for A, B, C, DRB1 and DQB1; 500 to 550 for DQA1; 606 for DPA1; and roughly 490 for DPB1. Several DR-DQ haplotypes were treated as single units for association and clustering because of strong linkage in the cohort. Among a few hundred genotyped donors of the cohort, an average of 235,054 unique TCR beta nucleotide sequences were sequenced per donor, around 20% of them non-productive.

The library was produced with the immunoSEQ multiplex PCR assay. A mixture of 60 forward primers for TCR Vbeta segments and 13 reverse primers for TCR Jbeta segments was used in the multiplex PCR. The CDR3 region of rearranged TCR beta genes was amplified from genomic DNA by a multiplex PCR assay. On the Illumina HiSeq System, the amplified TCR beta libraries were sequenced as 87-base-pair reads. In the authors' own workflow: A later analysis tallied 75 million to 95 million unique TCR beta chains across the roughly 610 repertoires, and about 12 million of those chains were shared by two or more donors. Raw reads were error-corrected and collapsed into unique sequences with a nearest-neighbor algorithm that merged closely related sequences to remove PCR and sequencing errors. Alignment of CDR3 sequences to IMGT reference sequences was used to assign V, D and J gene segments. For a sequence to be retained, a match of at least six nucleotides was required to both a V gene segment and a J gene segment. Rearrangements were classified as productive when the CDR3 lacked stop codons and remained in frame with V and J, and all other rearrangements were classified as non-productive. Following IMGT convention, CDR3 was defined as the stretch from the second conserved V-encoded cysteine up to the conserved J-encoded phenylalanine. In an earlier analysis of roughly 580 of the donors, sequences lacking an unambiguous match to a single V gene segment were excluded. An earlier analysis of a few hundred of the donors called V segments functional above 56.7% productive rearrangements and segregating when the between-donor standard deviation exceeded 5%. A statistical classification framework was built to diagnose cytomegalovirus status from the catalog of TCR beta chain sequences. In a later analysis, V and J genes were assigned by comparing TCR nucleotide sequences against IMGT/GENE-DB human TR gene sequences. In a later analysis, CDR3 sequences and most-parsimonious VDJ recombination scenarios were assigned using the TCRdist pipeline. In a later analysis, each TCR beta chain was defined by its CDR3 amino acid sequence together with its V-gene family, and reads without a unique V-gene family were excluded. A later analysis removed 600 or so highly shared, low-generation-probability nucleotide sequences to deal with suspected cross-contamination and a sequencing artifact. A later analysis calculated a clonal expansion index for each public chain from normalized within-repertoire ranks of inferred template counts. In a later analysis, generation probabilities were computed using a VDJ recombination model fitted to out-of-frame rearrangements, and the results were checked against IGoR. In a later analysis, hypergeometric tests were used to score TCR-TCR, TCR-HLA and TCR-CMV co-occurrence, with a repertoire-size bias correction applied to TCR pairs. A later analysis estimated false discovery rates by permuting HLA or CMV assignments 20 times. In a later analysis, co-occurring TCRs were grouped using DBSCAN, with TCRdist sequence similarity added in when clustering inside HLA-allele-positive subsets. Repertoires with fewer than 30,000 or more than 120,000 public chains were left out of co-occurrence clustering, as were several repertoires with anomalous nucleotide sharing. TCRdb provides this immuneACCESS table in a form limited to in-frame rearrangements. Some clones are lacking; in checked studies, under half of them reflect an unresolved V gene, and why the rest are absent is not known. Clonal size and the V and J genes are those of that table, whereas D and trimming came from the DNA. The sample yields fewer than 130,000 clones; 79% were counted once. Jointly, the top ten make up 2.5% to 3.5% of the sample.

This clone was recorded only once. What antigen it recognizes has not been identified. Within one base of it there is no much larger clone, and no base qualities were kept. In total, approximately 700 healthy bone marrow donors made up the cohort. Cohort members were all nominally healthy when sampled, although unrecorded immune exposures were likely present. The donor tested CMV seronegative, placing the donor among the 300 to 450 seronegative members of the cohort. Each donor provided a peripheral blood sample, and peripheral blood mononuclear cells were used for TCR beta sequencing. Genomic DNA extraction from the blood cell samples was performed with the Qiagen DNeasy Blood Extraction Kit. The germline ends are 18 bases apart after V is trimmed by 11 bases and J by 7 bases. The CDR3 holds 13 amino acids from the cysteine to the phenylalanine. The kept DNA is CDR3 alone, 39 bases in frame from the first base. CDR1 SNHLY and CDR2 FYNNEI were looked up in the germline V gene.

What the work shows at the level of the full study, not this receptor alone: Cytomegalovirus status was reported to be diagnosed by the classifier with high specificity and sensitivity in both the original and validation cohorts. V-gene and J-gene trimming of TCR beta chains was associated with a missense DCLRE1C variant in a later genetic analysis, and the association was replicated in an independent cohort. The presence/absence analyses assumed that sequencing depth was roughly uniform across donors, and that assumption may not be true. In a later analysis, the rate of TCR association differed among HLA loci, with DRB1 alleles having the most associated TCRs and HLA-C alleles having the fewest. In an earlier analysis of some 540 of the donors, most TCR beta V segments appeared in productive rearrangements about 87% or about 30% of the time, broadly matching IMGT annotations. Some IMGT-functional V segments, including TRBV6-2 and TRBV6-3, could not be told apart with the 87-base-pair reads, so those segments were excluded. The authors suggested that the approach could potentially be generalized to other disease states and immunological phenotypes. Across donors, most TCR sequences were observed very rarely, whereas some public TCRs were present in many individuals. Immune exposure information for the cohort was limited to CMV serostatus. In a later analysis, some 17,000 TCR beta sequences were associated with specific HLA alleles at a false discovery rate of 0.05. In vitro tests confirmed that a few of the cytomegalovirus-associated TCR beta chains recognize cytomegalovirus antigens. A further reported finding was that TCR beta sequences accurately predicted the HLA-A and HLA-B alleles for most subjects in the first cohort. In this cohort, only TCR beta chains were sequenced, and detectable features were limited by the absence of alpha or paired-chain data. Because HLA typing was missing for some donors at each locus, association tests included only the typed subset. Compared with equally common non-associated chains, HLA-associated TCR beta chains in a later analysis were more clonally expanded and had lower generation probabilities. A later genetic analysis reported fewer N-insertions in productive TCRs among donors in an Asian-associated ancestry cluster than the roughly 620-donor mean. A cluster of highly shared sequence variants was judged likely to be a technical artifact of the sequencing pipeline. According to a later analysis, most CMV-associated TCR beta chains appeared to be HLA-restricted, and the HLA associations seemed to be driven largely by CMV exposure. A later analysis reported that several top co-occurrence clusters appeared linked to parvovirus B19, influenza, CMV and Epstein-Barr virus. The earlier analysis of some 540 of the donors excluded around 17 rarely observed V segments, including chromosome 9 orphons, because counts were too low. Strong co-occurrence of HLA alleles, especially DR and DQ, made assigning TCR associations to individual alleles difficult. A total of 150 or so TCR beta chains were listed by the study as associated with cytomegalovirus. Linkage disequilibrium might explain the correlated functional status among segregating V segments, but an unknown experimental factor could not be excluded.

Sequencing used PBMCs. The V and J segments used are TRBV2 and TRBJ1-5; TRBD1 could be the D gene, as 6 bases match. This receptor was identified in a woman in her forties in good health and CMV-seronegative. CDR3 reads: CASKDREGQPQHF. The sequence in DNA is TGTGCCTCGAAGGACAGAGAAGGACAGCCCCAGCATTTT.